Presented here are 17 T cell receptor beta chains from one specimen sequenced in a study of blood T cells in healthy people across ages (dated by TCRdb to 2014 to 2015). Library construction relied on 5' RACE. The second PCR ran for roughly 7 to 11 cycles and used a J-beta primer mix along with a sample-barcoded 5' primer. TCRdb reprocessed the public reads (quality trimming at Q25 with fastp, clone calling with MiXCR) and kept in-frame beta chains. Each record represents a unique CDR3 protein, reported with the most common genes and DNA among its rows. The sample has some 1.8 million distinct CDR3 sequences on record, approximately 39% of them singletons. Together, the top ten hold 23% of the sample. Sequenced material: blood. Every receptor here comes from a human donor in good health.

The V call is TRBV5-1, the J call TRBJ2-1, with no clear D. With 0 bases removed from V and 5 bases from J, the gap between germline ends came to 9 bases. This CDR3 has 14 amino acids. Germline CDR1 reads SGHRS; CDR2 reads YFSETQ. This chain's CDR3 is CASSLGLFNNEQFF. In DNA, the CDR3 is TGCGCCAGCAGCTTGGGACTCTTTAACAATGAGCAGTTCTTC.

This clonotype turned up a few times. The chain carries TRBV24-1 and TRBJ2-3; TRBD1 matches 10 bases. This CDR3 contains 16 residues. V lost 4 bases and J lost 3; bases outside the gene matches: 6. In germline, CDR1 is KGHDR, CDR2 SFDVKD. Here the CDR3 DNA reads TGTGCCACCAGTGAAGGTGACAGGGGGCGAACAGATACGCAGTATTTT. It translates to CATSEGDRGRTDTQYF.

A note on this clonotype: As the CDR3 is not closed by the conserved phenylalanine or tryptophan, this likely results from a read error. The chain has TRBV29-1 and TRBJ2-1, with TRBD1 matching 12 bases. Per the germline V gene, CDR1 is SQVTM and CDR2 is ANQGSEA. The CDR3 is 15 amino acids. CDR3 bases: TGCAGTCACCTCCCCCGGGACAGGGGGCTTGGTGAGCAGTTCTCC. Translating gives CSHLPRDRGLGEQFS.

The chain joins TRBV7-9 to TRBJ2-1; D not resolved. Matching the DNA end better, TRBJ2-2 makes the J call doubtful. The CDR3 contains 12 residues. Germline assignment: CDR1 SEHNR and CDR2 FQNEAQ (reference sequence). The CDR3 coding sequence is TGTGCCAGCAGCTTAGGAGGTCCGGAGCTGTTTTTT. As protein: CASSLGGPELFF.

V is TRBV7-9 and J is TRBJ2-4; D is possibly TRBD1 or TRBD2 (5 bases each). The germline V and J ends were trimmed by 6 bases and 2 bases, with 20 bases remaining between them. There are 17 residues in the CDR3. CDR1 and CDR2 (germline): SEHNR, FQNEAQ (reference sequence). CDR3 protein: CASSHLFGADPKNIQYF. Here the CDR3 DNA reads TGTGCCAGCAGTCACCTATTCGGGGCCGACCCCAAAAACATTCAGTACTTC.

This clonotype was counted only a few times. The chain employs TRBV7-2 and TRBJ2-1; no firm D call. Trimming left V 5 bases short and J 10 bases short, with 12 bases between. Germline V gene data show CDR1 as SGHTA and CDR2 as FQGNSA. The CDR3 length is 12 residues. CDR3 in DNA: TGTGCCAGCAGCAAAGGGTGGAGAGAGCAGTTCTTC. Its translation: CASSKGWREQFF.

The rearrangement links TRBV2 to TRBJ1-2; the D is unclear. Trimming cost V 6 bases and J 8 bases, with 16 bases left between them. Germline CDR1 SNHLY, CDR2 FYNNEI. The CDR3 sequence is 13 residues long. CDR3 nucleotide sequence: TGTGCCAGCAGGGCGGCAGTACTTTGGGGCTACACCTTC. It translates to CASRAAVLWGYTF.

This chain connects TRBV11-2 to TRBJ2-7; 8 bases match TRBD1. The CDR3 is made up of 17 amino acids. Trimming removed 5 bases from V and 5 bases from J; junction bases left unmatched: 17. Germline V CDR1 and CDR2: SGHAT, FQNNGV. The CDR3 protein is CASSPIQGRGRSNEQYF. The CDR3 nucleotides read TGTGCCAGCAGCCCGATCCAGGGCAGGGGGCGAAGTAACGAGCAGTACTTC.

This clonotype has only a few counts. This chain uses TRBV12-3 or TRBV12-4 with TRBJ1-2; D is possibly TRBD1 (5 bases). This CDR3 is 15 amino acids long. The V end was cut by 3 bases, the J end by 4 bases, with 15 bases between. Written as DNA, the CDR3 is TGTGCCAGCAGTTTTGGGGCCAGGGTTTCCTATGGCTACACCTTC. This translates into CASSFGARVSYGYTF.

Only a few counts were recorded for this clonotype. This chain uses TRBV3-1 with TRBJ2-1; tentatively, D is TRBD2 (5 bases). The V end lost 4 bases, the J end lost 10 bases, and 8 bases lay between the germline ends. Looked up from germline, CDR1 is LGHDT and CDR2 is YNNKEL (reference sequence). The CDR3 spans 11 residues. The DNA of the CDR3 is TGTGCCAGCAGCCTAGCGCAGGAGCAGTTCTTC. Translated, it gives CASSLAQEQFF.

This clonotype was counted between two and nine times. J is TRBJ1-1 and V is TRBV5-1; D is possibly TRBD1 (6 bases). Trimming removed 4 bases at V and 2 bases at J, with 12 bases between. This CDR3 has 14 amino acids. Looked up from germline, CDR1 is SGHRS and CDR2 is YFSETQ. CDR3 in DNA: TGCGCCAGCAGCCACGCCAGGGGAAACACTGAAGCTTTCTTT. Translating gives CASSHARGNTEAFF.

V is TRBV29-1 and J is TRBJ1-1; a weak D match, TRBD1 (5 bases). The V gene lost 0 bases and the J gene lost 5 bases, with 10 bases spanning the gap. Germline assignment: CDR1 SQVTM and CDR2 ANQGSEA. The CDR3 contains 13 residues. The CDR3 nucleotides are TGCAGCGTTGAAGAGGCGGGGGGGACTGAAGCTTTCTTT. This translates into CSVEEAGGTEAFF.

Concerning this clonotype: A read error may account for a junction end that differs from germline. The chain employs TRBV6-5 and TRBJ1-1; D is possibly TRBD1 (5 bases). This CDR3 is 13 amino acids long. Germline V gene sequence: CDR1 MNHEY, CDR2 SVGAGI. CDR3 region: CASNQGENTEAFF. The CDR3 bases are TGTGCCAGCAACCAAGGGGAGAACACTGAGGCTTTCTTT.

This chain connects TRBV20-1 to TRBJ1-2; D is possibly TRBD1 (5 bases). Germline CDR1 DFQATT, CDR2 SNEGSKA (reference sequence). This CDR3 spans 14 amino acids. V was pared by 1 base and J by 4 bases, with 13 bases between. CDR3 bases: TGCAGTGCTAGAGGTCCGGGGCCGATCTATGGCTACACCTTC. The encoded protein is CSARGPGPIYGYTF.

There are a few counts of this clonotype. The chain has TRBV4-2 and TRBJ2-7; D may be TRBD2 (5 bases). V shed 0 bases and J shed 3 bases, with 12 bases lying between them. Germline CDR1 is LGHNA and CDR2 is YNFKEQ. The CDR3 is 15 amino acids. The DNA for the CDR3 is TGTGCCAGCAGCCAAGAAGGTCCGAGGGACTACGAGCAGTACTTC. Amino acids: CASSQEGPRDYEQYF.

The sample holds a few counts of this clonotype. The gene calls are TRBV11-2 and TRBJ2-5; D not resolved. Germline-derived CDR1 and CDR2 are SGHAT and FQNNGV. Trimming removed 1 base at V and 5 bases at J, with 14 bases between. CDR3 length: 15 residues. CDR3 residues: CASSLGGRTRETQYF. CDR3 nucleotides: TGTGCCAGCAGCTTAGGTGGCAGGACGAGGGAGACCCAGTACTTC.

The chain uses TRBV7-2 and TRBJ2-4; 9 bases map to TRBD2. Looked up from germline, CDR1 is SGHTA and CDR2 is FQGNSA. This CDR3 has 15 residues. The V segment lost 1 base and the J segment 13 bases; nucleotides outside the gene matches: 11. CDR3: CASSLGGTSPREQYF. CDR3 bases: TGTGCCAGCAGCTTAGGGGGGACTAGCCCCCGGGAGCAGTACTTC.